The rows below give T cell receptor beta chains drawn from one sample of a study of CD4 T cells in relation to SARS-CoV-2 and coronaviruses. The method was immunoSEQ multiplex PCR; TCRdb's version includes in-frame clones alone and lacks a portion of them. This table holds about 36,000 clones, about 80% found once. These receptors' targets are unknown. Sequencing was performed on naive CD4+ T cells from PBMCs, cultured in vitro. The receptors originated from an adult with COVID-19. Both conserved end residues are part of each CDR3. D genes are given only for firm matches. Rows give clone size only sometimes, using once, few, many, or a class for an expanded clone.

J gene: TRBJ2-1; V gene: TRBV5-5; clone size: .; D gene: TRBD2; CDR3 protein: CASSSGLALIYNEQFF; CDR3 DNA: TGTGCCAGCAGCTCGGGACTAGCGCTTATCTACAATGAGCAGTTCTTC
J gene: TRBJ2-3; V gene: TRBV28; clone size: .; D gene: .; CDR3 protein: CASSRPTGLDTQYF; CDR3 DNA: TGTGCCAGCAGCCGACCGACTGGACTGGATACGCAGTATTTT
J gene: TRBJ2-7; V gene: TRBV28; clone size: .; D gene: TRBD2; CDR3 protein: CASSLSSGSSYEQYF; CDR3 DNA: TGTGCCAGCAGTTTATCTAGCGGGAGTTCCTACGAGCAGTACTTC
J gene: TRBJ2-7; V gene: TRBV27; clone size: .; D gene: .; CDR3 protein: CASSPQRTDLLFFSYEQYF; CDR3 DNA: TGTGCCAGCAGTCCTCAACGGACAGATTTACTTTTTTTTTCCTACGAGCAGTACTTC
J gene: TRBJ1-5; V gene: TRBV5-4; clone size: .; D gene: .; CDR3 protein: CASSLETGQPQHF; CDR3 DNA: TGTGCCAGCAGCTTGGAGACAGGCCAGCCCCAGCATTTT
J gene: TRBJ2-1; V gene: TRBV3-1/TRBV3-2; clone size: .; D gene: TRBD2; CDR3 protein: CASSQAGLAGGSSYNEQFF; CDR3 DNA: TGTGCCAGCAGCCAGGCGGGACTAGCGGGAGGCAGCTCCTACAATGAGCAGTTCTTC
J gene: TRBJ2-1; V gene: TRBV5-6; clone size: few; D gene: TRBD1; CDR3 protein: CASSIYRGRSSYNEQFF; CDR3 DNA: TGTGCCAGCAGCATTTACAGGGGCCGTAGCTCCTACAATGAGCAGTTCTTC
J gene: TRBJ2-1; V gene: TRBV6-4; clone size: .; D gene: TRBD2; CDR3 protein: CASSDSPLAGGYNEQFF; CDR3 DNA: TGTGCCAGCAGTGACTCCCCACTAGCGGGAGGTTACAATGAGCAGTTCTTC
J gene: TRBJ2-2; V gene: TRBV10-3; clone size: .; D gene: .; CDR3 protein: CAISGLNRGSGELFF; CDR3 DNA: TGTGCCATCAGTGGCCTAAACCGGGGGTCCGGGGAGCTGTTTTTT
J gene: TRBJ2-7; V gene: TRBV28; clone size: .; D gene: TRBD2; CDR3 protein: CASSLLLAGHYEQYF; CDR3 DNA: TGTGCCAGCAGTTTATTACTAGCGGGACATTACGAGCAGTACTTC
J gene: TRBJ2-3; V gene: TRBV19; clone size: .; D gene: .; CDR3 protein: CASSSGPFDTQYF; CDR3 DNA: TGTGCCAGTAGTAGCGGGCCGTTTGATACGCAGTATTTT
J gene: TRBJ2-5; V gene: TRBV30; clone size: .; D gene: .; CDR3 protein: CAWSNLERSGWGPETQYF; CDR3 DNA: TGTGCCTGGAGTAACCTCGAGCGCTCCGGGTGGGGGCCGGAGACCCAGTACTTC
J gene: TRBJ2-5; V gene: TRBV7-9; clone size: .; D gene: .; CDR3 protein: CASSLDPASETQYF; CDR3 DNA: TGTGCCAGCAGCTTAGATCCAGCTTCGGAGACCCAGTACTTC
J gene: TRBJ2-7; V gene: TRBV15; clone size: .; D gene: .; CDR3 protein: CATSRRDGPSEQYF; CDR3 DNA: TGTGCCACCAGCAGGCGGGACGGCCCGTCGGAGCAGTACTTC
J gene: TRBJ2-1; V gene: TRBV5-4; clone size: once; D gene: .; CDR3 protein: CASSRSGDEQFF; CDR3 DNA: TGTGCCAGCAGCCGAAGCGGCGATGAGCAGTTCTTC
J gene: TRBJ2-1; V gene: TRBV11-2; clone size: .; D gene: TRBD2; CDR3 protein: CASSFPGLAGFNEQFF; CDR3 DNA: TGTGCCAGCAGCTTTCCGGGACTAGCGGGATTCAATGAGCAGTTCTTC
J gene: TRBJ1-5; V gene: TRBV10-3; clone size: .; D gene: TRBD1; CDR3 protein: CAIRGQNNQPQHF; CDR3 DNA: TGTGCCATCAGGGGACAGAACAATCAGCCCCAGCATTTT
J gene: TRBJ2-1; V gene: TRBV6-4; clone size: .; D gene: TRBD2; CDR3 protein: CASSELAGEGNEQFF; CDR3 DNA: TGTGCCAGCAGCGAACTCGCGGGAGAGGGCAATGAGCAGTTCTTC
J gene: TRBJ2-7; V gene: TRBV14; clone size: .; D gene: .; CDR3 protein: CASSPIPTARRQTYEQYF; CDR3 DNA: TGTGCCAGCAGCCCAATCCCCACAGCGCGTAGACAGACCTACGAGCAGTACTTC
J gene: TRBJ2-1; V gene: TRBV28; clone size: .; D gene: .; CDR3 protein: CASTLGRNEQFF; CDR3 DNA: TGTGCCAGCACCCTTGGGCGGAATGAGCAGTTCTTC
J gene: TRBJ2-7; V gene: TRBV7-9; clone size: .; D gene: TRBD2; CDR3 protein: CASSLVGGGLLNEQYF; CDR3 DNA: TGTGCCAGCAGCTTAGTTGGGGGAGGGCTTCTCAACGAGCAGTACTTC
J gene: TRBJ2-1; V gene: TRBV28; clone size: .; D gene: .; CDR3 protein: CASSSPSNTFSQFF; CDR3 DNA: TGTGCCAGCAGTTCACCGTCCAATACTTTCAGTCAGTTCTTC
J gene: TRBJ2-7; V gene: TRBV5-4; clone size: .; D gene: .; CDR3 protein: CASSSKTGTSPRGQYF; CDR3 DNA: TGTGCCAGCAGCTCAAAGACCGGGACCAGCCCCCGAGGCCAGTACTTC
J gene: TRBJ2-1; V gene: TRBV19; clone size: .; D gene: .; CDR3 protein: CASSSGGHEQFF; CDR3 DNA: TGTGCCAGTAGTTCCGGGGGGCATGAGCAGTTCTTC
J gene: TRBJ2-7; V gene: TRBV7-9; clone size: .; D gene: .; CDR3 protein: CASSLGRIPIDEQYF; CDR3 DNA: TGTGCCAGCAGCTTAGGTAGGATACCCATCGACGAGCAGTACTTC
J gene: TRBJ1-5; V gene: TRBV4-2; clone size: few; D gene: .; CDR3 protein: CASSGGRQAGNQPQHF; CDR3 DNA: TGTGCCAGCAGCGGCGGACGTCAGGCCGGCAATCAGCCCCAGCATTTT
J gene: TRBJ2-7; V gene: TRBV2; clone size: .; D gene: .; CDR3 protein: CASTPEPGSEQYF; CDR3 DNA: TGTGCCAGCACCCCGGAGCCGGGGAGCGAGCAGTACTTC
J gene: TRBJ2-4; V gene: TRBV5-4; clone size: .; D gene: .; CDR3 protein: CASSPTTGLAKNIQYF; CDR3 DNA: TGTGCCAGCAGTCCTACCACGGGACTAGCCAAAAACATTCAGTACTTC
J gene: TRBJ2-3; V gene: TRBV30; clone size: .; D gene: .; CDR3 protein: CAWMQGTDTQYF; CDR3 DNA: TGTGCCTGGATGCAGGGTACAGATACGCAGTATTTT
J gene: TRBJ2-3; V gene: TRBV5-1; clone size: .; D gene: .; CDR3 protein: CASSLEAGSRDTQYF; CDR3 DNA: TGCGCCAGCAGCTTGGAGGCAGGGTCTAGGGATACGCAGTATTTT
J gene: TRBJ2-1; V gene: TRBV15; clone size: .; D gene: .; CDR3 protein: CATSSRLAFVNEQFF; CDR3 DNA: TGTGCCACCAGCAGCCGGCTAGCGTTCGTCAATGAGCAGTTCTTC
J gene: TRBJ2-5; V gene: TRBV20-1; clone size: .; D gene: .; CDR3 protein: CSASRGARQETQYF; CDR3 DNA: TGCAGTGCTAGTAGGGGGGCACGCCAAGAGACCCAGTACTTC
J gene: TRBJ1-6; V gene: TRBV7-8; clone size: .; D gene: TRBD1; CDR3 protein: CASSHRTGNNSPLHF; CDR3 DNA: TGTGCCAGCAGCCATAGGACAGGGAATAATTCACCCCTCCACTTT
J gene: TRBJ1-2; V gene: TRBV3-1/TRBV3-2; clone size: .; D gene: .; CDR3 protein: CASSQVVTGNYGYTF; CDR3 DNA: TGTGCCAGCAGCCAAGTGGTGACAGGAAACTATGGCTACACCTTC
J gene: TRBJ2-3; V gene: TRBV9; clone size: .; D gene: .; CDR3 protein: CASSVGLVPTDTQYF; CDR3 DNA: TGTGCCAGCAGCGTAGGACTAGTCCCCACAGATACGCAGTATTTT
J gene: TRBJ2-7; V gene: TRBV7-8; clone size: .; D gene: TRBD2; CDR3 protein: CASSLVVNAREGFQYF; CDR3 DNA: TGTGCCAGCAGCTTAGTGGTAAATGCGCGGGAGGGCTTTCAGTACTTC
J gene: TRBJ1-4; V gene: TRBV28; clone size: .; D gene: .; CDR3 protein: CASSSPSGEPSGRGEKLFF; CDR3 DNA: TGTGCCAGCAGTTCCCCTTCGGGGGAACCATCGGGTCGAGGTGAAAAACTGTTTTTT